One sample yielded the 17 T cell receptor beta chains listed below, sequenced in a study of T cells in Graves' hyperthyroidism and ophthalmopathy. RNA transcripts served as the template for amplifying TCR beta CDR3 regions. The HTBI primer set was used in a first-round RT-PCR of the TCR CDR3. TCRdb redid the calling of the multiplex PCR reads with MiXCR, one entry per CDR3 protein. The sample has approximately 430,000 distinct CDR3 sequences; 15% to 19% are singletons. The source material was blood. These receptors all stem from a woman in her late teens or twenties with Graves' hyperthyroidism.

Here the CDR3 reads CASSPRPGQGLQETQYF. The CDR3 bases are TGTGCCAGCAGCCCAAGACCGGGACAAGGATTACAAGAGACCCAGTACTTC. The chain links TRBV13 to TRBJ2-5, with D perhaps matching TRBD1 (6 bases). CDR3 size: 17 residues. The V gene lost 5 bases and the J gene lost 2 bases, with 21 bases spanning the gap. Germline CDR1 and CDR2: PRHDT and FYEKMQ (reference sequence). The full variable domain, in which reference TRBV13 and TRBJ2-5 provide the parts outside the CDR3, is AAGVIQSPRHLIKEKRETATLKCYPIPRHDTVYWYQQGPGQDPQFLISFYEKMQSDKGSIPDRFSAQQFSDYHSELNMSSLELGDSALYFCASSPRPGQGLQETQYFGPGTRLLVL.

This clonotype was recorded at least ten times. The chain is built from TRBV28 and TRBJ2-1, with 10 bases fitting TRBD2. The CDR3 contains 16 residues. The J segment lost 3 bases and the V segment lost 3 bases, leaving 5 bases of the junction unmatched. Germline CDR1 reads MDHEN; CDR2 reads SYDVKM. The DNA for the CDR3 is TGTGCCAGCAGTTTTAGAGCGGGAGGGTACTACAATGAGCAGTTCTTC. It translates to CASSFRAGGYYNEQFF.

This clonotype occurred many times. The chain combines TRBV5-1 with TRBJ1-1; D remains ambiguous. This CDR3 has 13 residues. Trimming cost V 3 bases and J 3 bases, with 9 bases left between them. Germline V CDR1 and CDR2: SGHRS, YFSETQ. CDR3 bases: TGCGCCAGCAGCTCCGGACGGGACACTGAAGCTTTCTTT. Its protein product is CASSSGRDTEAFF.

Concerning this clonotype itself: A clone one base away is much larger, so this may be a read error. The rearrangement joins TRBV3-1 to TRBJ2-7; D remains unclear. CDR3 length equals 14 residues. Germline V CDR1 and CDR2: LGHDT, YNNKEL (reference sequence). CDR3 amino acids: CASSHISAAYGQYF. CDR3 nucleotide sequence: TGTGCCAGCAGCCATATAAGCGCGGCCTACGGGCAGTACTTC.

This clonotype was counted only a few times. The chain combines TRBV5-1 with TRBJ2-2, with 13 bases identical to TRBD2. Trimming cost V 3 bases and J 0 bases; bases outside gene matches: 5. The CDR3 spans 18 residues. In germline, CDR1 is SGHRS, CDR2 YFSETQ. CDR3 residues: CASSSTGTSGANTGELFF. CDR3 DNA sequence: TGCGCCAGCAGCTCAACAGGGACTAGCGGGGCGAACACCGGGGAGCTGTTTTTT. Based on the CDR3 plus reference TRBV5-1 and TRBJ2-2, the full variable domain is KAGVTQTPRYLIKTRGQQVTLSCSPISGHRSVSWYQQTPGQGLQFLFEYFSETQRNKGNFPGRFSGRQFSNSRSEMNVSTLELGDSALYLCASSSTGTSGANTGELFFGEGSRLTVL.

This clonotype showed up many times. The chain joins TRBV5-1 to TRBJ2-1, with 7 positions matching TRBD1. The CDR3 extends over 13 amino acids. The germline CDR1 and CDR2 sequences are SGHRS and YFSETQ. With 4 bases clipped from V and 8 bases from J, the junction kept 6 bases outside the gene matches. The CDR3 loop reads CASSRRDRYEQFF. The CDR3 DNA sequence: TGCGCCAGCAGCCGCCGGGACAGATATGAGCAGTTCTTC.

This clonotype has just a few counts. CDR3 DNA sequence: TGTGCCAGCAGCGTGCGACAGGGTTGGAACGAGCAGTACTTC. As protein: CASSVRQGWNEQYF. J is TRBJ2-7 and V is TRBV5-6, with 7 bases fitting TRBD1. The length of the CDR3 is 14 residues. V dropped 4 bases and J dropped 5; count of bases not matched to a gene: 9. Per germline, CDR1 SGHDT and CDR2 YYEEEE.

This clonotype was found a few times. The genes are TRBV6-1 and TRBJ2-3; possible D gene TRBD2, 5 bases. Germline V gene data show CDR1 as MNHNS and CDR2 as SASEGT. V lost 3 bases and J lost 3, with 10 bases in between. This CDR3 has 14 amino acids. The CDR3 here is CASSDSWETDTQYF. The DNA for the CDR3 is TGTGCCAGCAGTGACTCATGGGAGACAGATACGCAGTATTTT.

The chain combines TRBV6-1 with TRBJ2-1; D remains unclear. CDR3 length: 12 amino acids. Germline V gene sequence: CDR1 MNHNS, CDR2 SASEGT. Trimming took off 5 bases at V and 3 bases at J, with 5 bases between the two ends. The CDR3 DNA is TGTGCCAGCAGTAATTTCTACAATGAGCAGTTCTTC. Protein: CASSNFYNEQFF.

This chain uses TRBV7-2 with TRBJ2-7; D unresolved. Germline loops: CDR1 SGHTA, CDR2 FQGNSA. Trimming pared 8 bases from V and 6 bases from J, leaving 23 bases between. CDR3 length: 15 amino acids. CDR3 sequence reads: CASSRRPSAESEQYF. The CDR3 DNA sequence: TGTGCCAGCTCTAGGCGGCCCTCGGCTGAAAGCGAGCAGTACTTC. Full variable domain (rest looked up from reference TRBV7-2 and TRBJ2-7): GAGVSQSPSNKVTEKGKDVELRCDPISGHTALYWYRQSLGQGLEFLIYFQGNSAPDKSGLPSDRFSAERTGGSVSTLTIQRTQQEDSAVYLCASSRRPSAESEQYFGPGTRLTVT.

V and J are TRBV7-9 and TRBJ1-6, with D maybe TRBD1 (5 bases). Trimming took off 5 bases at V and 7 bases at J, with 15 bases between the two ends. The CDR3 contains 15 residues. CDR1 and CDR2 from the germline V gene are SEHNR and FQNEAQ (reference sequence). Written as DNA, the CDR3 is TGTGCCAGCAGCCTCATGGGACCGAGAAATTCACCCCTCCACTTT. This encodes CASSLMGPRNSPLHF.

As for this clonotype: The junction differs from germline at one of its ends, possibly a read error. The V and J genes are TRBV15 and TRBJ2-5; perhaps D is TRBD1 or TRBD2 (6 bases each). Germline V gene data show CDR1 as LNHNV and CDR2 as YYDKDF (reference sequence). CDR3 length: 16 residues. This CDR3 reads CATRRGEGGVMETQYF. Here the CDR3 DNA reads TGTGCCACCAGGAGAGGAGAGGGGGGCGTAATGGAGACCCAGTACTTC.

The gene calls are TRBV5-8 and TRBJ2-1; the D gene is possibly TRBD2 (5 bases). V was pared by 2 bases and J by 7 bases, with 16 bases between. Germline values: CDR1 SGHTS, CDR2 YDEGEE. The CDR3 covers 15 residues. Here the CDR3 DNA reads TGTGCCAGCAGCTTATACGGCCGCGGGTTGAATGAGCAGTTCTTC. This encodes CASSLYGRGLNEQFF.

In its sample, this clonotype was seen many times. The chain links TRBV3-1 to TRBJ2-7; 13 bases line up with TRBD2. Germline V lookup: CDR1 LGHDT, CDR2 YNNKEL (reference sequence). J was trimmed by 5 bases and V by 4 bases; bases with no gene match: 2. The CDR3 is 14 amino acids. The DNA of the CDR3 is TGTGCCAGCAGCCTAACTAGCGGGAGGGACGAGCAGTACTTC. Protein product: CASSLTSGRDEQYF.

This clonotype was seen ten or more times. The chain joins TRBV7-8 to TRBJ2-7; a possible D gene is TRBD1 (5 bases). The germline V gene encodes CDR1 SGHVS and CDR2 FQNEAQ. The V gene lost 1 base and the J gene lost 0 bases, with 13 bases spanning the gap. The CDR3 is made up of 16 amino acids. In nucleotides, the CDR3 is TGTGCCAGCAGCTTAGTAGTTCCAGGGTTCTCCTACGAGCAGTACTTC. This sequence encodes CASSLVVPGFSYEQYF.

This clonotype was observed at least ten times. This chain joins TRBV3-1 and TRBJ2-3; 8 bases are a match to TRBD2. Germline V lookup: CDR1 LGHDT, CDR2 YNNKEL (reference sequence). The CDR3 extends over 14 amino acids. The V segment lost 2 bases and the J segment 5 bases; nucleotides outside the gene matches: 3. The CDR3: CASSQPLAGDTQYF. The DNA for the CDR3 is TGTGCCAGCAGCCAACCCCTAGCGGGAGATACGCAGTATTTT.

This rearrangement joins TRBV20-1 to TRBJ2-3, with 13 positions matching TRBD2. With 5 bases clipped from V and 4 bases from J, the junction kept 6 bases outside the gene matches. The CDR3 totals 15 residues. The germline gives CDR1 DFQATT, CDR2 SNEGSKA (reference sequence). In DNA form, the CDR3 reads TGCAGTGCTGGACGACTAGCGGGGGGCGCAGATACGCAGTATTTT. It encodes CSAGRLAGGADTQYF.